This T cell receptor beta chain comes out of a study of response to subunit inactivated influenza vaccine. Study results and limitations: It was the authors' suggestion that each seasonal influenza vaccination recruits few new T cells.

TCRdb reanalysed the RT-PCR reads using MiXCR and keeps one entry per CDR3 protein. Of hundreds of thousands of distinct CDR3 sequences in the sample, 12% were seen once. This CDR3 comprises 14 residues. This clonotype was seen many times. Its antigen remains unidentified. Sequencing used PBMCs from blood, obtained on the day of vaccination. The origin of this receptor is a man aged 50 to 59 who received an inactivated influenza vaccine. J is TRBJ1-1 and V is TRBV21-1. TRBV21-1 is assigned pseudogene status. In DNA, the CDR3 is TGTGCCAGCAGCACACAGAGCCTGAACACTGAAGCTTTCTTT. Translation: CASSTQSLNTEAFF.